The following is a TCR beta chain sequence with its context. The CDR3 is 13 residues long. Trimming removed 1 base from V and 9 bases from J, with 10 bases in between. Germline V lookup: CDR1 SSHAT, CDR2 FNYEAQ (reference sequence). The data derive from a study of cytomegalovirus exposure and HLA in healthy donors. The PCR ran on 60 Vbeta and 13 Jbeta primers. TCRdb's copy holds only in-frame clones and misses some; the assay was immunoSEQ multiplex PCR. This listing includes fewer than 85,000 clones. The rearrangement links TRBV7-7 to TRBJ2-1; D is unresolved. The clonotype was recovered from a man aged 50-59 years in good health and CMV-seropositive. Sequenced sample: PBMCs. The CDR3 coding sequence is TGTGCCAGCAGCTTAGGACTCCTCGGTGAGCAGTTCTTC. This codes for CASSLGLLGEQFF.